This TCR beta chain was documented in a study of cytomegalovirus exposure and HLA in healthy donors. As for the study in general: Genetic ancestry analysis placed approximately 78% of the 398 donors that were genotyped in the Caucasian-associated cluster. Overall study findings and caveats: Association of a missense DCLRE1C variant with TCR beta V- and J-gene trimming was reported in a later analysis. Researchers catalogued about 150 TCR beta chains as cytomegalovirus-associated.

The V end lost 5 bases, the J end lost 6 bases, and 20 bases lay between the germline ends. The germline CDR1 and CDR2 sequences are SGHVS and FQNEAQ. This CDR3 comprises 15 residues. Details on this clone: What it binds is not known.

Both 60 Vbeta primers and 13 Jbeta primers went into the PCR. The data were produced by immunoSEQ multiplex PCR, yet TCRdb's version contains in-frame clones alone and is incomplete. The data show 150,000 to 200,000 clones, roughly four fifths seen once. The sequenced sample was PBMCs. The rearrangement links TRBV7-8 to TRBJ2-7, with D perhaps matching TRBD2 (5 bases). The TCR sequence derives from a man between 18 and 29 years old in good health and CMV-seronegative. The CDR3 bases are TGTGCCAGCAGCCCCAGCCGGGGTGGCGGTTCCGAGCAGTACTTC. Translated: CASSPSRGGGSEQYF.